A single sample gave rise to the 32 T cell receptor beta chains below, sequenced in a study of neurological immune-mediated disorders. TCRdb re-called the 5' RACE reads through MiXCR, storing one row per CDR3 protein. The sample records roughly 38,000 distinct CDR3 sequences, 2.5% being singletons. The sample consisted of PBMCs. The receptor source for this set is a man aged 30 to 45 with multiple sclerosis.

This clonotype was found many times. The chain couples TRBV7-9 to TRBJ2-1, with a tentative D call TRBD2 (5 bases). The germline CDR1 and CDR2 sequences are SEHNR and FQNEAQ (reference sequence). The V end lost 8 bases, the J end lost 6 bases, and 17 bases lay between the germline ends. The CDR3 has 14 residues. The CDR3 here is CASSDSTLPNEQFF. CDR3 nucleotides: TGTGCCAGCTCGGACTCGACCCTCCCCAATGAGCAGTTCTTC. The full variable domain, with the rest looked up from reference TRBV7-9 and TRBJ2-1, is DTGVSQNPRHKITKRGQNVTFRCDPISEHNRLYWYRQTLGQGPEFLTYFQNEAQLEKSRLLSDRFSAERPKGSFSTLEIQRTEQGDSAMYLCASSDSTLPNEQFFGPGTRLTVL.

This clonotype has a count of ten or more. The CDR3 DNA reads as TGCAGTGCGCCCCGGCCCGGAAACCGGGACAGGGAAGCTTTCTTT. This codes for CSAPRPGNRDREAFF. This chain connects TRBV20-1 to TRBJ1-1, with 8 nucleotides matching TRBD1. Germline CDR1 DFQATT, CDR2 SNEGSKA (reference sequence). The CDR3 consists of 15 residues. V shed 6 bases and J 8 bases; nucleotides not matched to a gene: 17.

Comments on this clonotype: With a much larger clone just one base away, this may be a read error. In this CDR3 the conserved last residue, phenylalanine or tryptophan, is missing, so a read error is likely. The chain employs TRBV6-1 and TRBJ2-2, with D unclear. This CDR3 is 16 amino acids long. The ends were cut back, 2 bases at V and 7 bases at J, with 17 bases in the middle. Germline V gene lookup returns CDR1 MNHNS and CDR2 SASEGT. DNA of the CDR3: TGTGCCAGCAGTGAAATCCGCGGTCCTATTGACGGGGAGCTGTTTTCT. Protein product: CASSEIRGPIDGELFS.

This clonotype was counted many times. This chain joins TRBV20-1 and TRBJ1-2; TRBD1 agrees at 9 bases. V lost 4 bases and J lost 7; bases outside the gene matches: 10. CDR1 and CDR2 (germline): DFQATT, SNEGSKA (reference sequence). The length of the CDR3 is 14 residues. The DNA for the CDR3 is TGCAGTGCTACCCCCGGACAGGGGAGGAGTGGCTACACCTTC. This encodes CSATPGQGRSGYTF.

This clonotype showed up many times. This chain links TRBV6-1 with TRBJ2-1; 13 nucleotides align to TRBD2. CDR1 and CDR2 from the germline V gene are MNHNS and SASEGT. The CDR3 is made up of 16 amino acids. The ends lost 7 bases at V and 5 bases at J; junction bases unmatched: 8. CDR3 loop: CASKRTSGSHNNEQFF. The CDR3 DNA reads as TGTGCCAGCAAAAGGACTAGCGGGAGCCACAACAATGAGCAGTTCTTC.

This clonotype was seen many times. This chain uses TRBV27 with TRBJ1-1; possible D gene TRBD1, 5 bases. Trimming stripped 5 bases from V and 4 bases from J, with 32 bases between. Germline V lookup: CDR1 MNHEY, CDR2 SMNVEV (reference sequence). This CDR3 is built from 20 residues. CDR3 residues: CASSPLMVGRMKGTRTEAFF. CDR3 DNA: TGTGCCAGCAGTCCCTTGATGGTGGGGCGCATGAAAGGCACGCGCACTGAAGCTTTCTTT.

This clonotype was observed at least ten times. The chain's CDR3 is CSARGLVSDNEQFF. As DNA, the CDR3 is TGCAGTGCTAGGGGGCTAGTAAGCGACAATGAGCAGTTCTTC. The V call is TRBV20-1, the J call TRBJ2-1; D is possibly TRBD1 (5 bases). This CDR3 is 14 amino acids long. The germline V gene encodes CDR1 DFQATT and CDR2 SNEGSKA (reference sequence). V was cut by 3 bases and J by 5 bases, with 14 bases left in between.

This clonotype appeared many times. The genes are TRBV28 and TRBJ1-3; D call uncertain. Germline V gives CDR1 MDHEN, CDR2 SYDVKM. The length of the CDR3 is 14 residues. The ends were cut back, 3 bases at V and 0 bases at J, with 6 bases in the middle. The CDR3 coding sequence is TGTGCCAGCAGTTTCCGGCGCTCTGGAAACACCATATATTTT. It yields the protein CASSFRRSGNTIYF. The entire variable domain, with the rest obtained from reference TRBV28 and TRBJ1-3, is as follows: DVKVTQSSRYLVKRTGEKVFLECVQDMDHENMFWYRQDPGLGLRLIYFSYDVKMKEKGDIPEGYSVSREKKERFSLILESASTNQTSMYLCASSFRRSGNTIYFGEGSWLTVV.

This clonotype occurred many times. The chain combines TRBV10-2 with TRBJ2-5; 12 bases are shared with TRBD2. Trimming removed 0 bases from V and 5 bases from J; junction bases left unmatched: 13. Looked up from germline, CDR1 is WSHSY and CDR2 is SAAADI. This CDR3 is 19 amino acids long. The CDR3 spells CASSESIFPSGGAAETQYF. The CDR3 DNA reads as TGCGCCAGCAGTGAGTCGATTTTTCCTAGCGGGGGGGCCGCGGAGACCCAGTACTTC.

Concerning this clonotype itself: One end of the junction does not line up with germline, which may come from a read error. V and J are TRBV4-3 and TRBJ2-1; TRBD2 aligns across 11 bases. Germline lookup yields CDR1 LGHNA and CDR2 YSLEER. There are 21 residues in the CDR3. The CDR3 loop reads CASSQIIAGGSLLSSYNEQSF. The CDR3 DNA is TGCGCCAGCAGCCAGATTATAGCGGGAGGGAGCCTTCTTAGCTCCTACAATGAGCAGTCCTTC.

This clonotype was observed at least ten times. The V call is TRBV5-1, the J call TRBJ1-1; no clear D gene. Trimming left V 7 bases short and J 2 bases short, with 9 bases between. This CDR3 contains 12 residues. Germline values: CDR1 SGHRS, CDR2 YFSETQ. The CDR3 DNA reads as TGCGCCAGCGCTAATAGCAACACTGAAGCTTTCTTT. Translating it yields CASANSNTEAFF. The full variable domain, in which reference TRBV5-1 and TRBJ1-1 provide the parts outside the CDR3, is KAGVTQTPRYLIKTRGQQVTLSCSPISGHRSVSWYQQTPGQGLQFLFEYFSETQRNKGNFPGRFSGRQFSNSRSEMNVSTLELGDSALYLCASANSNTEAFFGQGTRLTVV.

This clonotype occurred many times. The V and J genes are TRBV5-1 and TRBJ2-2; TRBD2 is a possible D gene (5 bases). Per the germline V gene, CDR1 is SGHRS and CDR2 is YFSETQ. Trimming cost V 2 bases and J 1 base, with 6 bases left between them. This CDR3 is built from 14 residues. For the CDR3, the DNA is TGCGCCAGCAGCTTTCGGGAGAACACCGGGGAGCTGTTTTTT. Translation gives CASSFRENTGELFF.

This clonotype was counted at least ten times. This chain's CDR3 is CASSQEQGRTEAFF. DNA for the CDR3: TGCGCCAGCAGCCAAGAGCAGGGGAGGACTGAAGCTTTCTTT. J is TRBJ1-1 and V is TRBV4-1, with D maybe TRBD1 (6 bases). CDR3 size: 14 residues. Germline V gene data show CDR1 as MGHRA and CDR2 as YSYEKL. Trimming pared 0 bases from V and 5 bases from J, leaving 10 bases between.

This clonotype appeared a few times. The chain's CDR3 is CASTPETGSYEQYF. The DNA of the CDR3 is TGTGCCAGCACCCCGGAGACAGGGTCATACGAGCAGTACTTC. The chain employs TRBV6-2 or TRBV6-3 and TRBJ2-7, with TRBD1 matching over 7 bases. With V trimmed by 7 bases and J by 4 bases, 10 bases remained unmatched. CDR3 length: 14 amino acids. In germline, CDR1 is MNHEY, CDR2 SVGEGT.

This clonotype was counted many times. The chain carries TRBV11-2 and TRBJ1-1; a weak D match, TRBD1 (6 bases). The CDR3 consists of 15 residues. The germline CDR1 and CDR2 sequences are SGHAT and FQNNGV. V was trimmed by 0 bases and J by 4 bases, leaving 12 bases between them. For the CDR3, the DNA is TGTGCCAGCAGCTTAGATCAGGGGCTGAGCACTGAAGCTTTCTTT. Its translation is CASSLDQGLSTEAFF.

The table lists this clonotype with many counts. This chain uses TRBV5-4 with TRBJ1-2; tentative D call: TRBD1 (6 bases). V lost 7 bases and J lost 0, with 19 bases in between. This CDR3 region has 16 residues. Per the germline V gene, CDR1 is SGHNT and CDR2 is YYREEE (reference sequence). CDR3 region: CASGQVTGPSNYGYTF. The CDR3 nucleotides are TGTGCCAGCGGGCAAGTTACAGGGCCCTCTAACTATGGCTACACCTTC.

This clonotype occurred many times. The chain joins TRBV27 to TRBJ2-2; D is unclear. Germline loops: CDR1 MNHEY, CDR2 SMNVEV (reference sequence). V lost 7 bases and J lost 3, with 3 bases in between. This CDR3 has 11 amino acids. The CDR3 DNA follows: TGTGCCAGCACCGACACCGGGGAGCTGTTTTTT. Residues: CASTDTGELFF.

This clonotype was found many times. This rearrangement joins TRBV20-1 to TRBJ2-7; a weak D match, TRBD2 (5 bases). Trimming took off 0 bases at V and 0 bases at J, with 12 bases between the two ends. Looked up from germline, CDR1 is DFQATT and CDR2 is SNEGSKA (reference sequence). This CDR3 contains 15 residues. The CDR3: CSARDAGESSYEQYF. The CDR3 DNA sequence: TGCAGTGCTAGAGATGCTGGGGAGAGCTCCTACGAGCAGTACTTC.

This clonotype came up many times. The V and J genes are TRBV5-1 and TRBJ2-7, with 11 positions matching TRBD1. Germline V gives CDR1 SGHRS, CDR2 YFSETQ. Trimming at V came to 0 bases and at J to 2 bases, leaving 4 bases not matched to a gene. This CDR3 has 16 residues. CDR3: CASSLGTGGATYEQYF. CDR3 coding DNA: TGCGCCAGCAGCTTGGGGACAGGGGGCGCAACCTACGAGCAGTACTTC.

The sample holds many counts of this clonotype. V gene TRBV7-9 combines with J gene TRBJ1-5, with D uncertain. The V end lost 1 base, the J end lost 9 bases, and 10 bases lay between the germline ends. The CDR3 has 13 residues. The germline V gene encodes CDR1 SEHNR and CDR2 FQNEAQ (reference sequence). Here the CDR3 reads CASSLEGVRPQHF. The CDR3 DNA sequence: TGTGCCAGCAGCTTAGAAGGTGTGAGGCCCCAGCATTTT.

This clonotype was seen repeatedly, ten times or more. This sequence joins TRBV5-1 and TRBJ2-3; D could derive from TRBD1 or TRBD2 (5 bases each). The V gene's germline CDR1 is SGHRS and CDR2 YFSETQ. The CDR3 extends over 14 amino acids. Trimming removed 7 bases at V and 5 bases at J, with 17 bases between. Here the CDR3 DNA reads TGCGCCAGCGCCGTTGAGGGGATCTTAGATACGCAGTATTTT. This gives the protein CASAVEGILDTQYF.

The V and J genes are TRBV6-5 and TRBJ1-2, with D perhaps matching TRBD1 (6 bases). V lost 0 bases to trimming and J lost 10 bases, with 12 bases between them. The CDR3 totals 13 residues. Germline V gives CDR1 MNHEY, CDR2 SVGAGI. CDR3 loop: CASSYSSGGDYTF. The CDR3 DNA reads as TGTGCCAGCAGTTACTCGTCTGGGGGCGACTACACCTTC.

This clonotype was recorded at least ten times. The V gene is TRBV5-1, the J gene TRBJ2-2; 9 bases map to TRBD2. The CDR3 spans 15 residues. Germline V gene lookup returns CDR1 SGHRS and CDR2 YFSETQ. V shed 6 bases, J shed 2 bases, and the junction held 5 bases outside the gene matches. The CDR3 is CASTLAGENTGELFF. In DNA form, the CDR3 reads TGCGCCAGCACCTTAGCGGGAGAAAACACCGGGGAGCTGTTTTTT.

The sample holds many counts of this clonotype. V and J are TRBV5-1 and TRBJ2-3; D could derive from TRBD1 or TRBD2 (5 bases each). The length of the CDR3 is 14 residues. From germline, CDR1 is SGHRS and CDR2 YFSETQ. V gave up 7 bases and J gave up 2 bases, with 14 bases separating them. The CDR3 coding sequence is TGCGCCAGCGGTCTCCGGGACCACACAGATACGCAGTATTTT. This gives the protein CASGLRDHTDTQYF.

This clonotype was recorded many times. The CDR3: CASSQFFGELFF. The CDR3 region has the DNA TGTGCCAGCAGCCAATTTTTCGGGGAGCTGTTTTTT. The chain recombines TRBV3-1 with TRBJ2-2, with D unresolved. CDR3 size: 12 residues. Trimming stripped 2 bases from V and 7 bases from J, with 5 bases between. In germline, CDR1 is LGHDT, CDR2 YNNKEL (reference sequence).

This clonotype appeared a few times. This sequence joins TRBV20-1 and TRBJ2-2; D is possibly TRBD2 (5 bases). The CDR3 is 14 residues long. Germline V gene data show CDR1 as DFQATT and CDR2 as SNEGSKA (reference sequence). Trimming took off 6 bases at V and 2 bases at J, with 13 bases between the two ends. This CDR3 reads CSAKGGSNTGELFF. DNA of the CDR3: TGCAGTGCCAAAGGAGGAAGTAACACCGGGGAGCTGTTTTTT.

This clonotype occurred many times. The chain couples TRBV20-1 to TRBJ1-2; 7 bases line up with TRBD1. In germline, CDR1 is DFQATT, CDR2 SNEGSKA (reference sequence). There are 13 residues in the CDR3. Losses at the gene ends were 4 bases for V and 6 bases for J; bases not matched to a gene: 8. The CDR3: CSAKYGQVDGYTF. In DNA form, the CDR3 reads TGCAGTGCTAAATACGGACAGGTAGATGGCTACACCTTC.

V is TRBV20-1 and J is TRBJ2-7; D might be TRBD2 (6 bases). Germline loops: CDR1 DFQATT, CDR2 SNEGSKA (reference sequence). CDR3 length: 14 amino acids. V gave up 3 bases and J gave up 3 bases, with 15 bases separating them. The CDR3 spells CSARGGAQNYEQYF. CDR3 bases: TGCAGTGCTAGGGGGGGAGCCCAAAACTACGAGCAGTACTTC.

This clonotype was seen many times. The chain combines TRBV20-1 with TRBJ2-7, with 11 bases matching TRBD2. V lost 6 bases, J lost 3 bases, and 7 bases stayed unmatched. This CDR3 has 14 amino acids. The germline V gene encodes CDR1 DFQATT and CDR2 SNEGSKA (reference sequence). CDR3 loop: CSAGTSGSVYEQYF. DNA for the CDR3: TGCAGTGCCGGGACTAGCGGTTCTGTCTACGAGCAGTACTTC.

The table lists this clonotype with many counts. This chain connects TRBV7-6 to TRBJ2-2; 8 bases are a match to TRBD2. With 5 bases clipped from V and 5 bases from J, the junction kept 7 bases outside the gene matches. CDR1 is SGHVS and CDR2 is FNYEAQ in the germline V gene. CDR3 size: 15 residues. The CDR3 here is CASSPSVAGTGELFF. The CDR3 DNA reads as TGTGCCAGCAGCCCGTCGGTAGCGGGGACCGGGGAGCTGTTTTTT. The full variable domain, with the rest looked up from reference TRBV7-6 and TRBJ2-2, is GAGVSQSPRYKVTKRGQDVALRCDPISGHVSLYWYRQALGQGPEFLTYFNYEAQQDKSGLPNDRFSAERPEGSISTLTIQRTEQRDSAMYRCASSPSVAGTGELFFGEGSRLTVL.

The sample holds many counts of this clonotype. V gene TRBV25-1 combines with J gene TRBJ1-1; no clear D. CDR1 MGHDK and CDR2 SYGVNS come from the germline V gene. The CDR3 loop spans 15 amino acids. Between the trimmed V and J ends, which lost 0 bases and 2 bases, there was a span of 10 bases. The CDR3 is CASSEYGQDNTEAFF. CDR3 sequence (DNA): TGTGCCAGCAGTGAATATGGCCAAGATAACACTGAAGCTTTCTTT.

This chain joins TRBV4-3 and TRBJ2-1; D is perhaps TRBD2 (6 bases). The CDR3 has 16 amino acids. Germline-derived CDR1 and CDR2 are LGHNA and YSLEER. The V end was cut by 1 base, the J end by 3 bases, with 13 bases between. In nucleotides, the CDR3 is TGCGCCAGCAGCCAAGGGAGGAATAGCGGCTACAATGAGCAGTTCTTC. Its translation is CASSQGRNSGYNEQFF.